The 13 T cell receptor beta chains presented below share a single source sample, sequenced in a study of T cells after yellow fever vaccination. TCRdb re-called the 5' RACE reads through MiXCR, storing one row per CDR3 protein. The data show 300,000 to 400,000 distinct CDR3 sequences, 9.5% to 15% seen once. The sequencing here drew on CD4+ T cells sorted from PBMCs, taken 15 days after the yellow fever booster vaccination. These receptor sequences come from a man aged 18-30 years who received the YFV17D yellow fever vaccine.

The chain has TRBV5-4 and TRBJ2-7; D remains unclear. Germline-derived CDR1 and CDR2 are SGHNT and YYREEE (reference sequence). Deletions cut 2 bases from V and 7 bases from J, with 10 bases between. This CDR3 spans 12 amino acids. The CDR3 DNA is TGTGCCAGCAGCTTTAGCCTGAAGGAGCAGTACTTC. Translating it yields CASSFSLKEQYF.

This chain connects TRBV5-6 to TRBJ2-1; 11 bases line up with TRBD2. This CDR3 has 14 residues. Germline V lookup: CDR1 SGHDT, CDR2 YYEEEE. Trimming at V came to 6 bases and at J to 7 bases, leaving 6 bases not matched to a gene. As DNA, the CDR3 is TGTGCCAGCAACAGACTAGCGGGGCGGAATGAGCAGTTCTTC. Its protein product is CASNRLAGRNEQFF. The whole variable domain, filled in from reference TRBV5-6 and TRBJ2-1, reads DAGVTQSPTHLIKTRGQQVTLRCSPKSGHDTVSWYQQALGQGPQFIFQYYEEEERQRGNFPDRFSGHQFPNYSSELNVNALLLGDSALYLCASNRLAGRNEQFFGPGTRLTVL.

This clonotype showed up just a few times. The rearrangement uses TRBV5-4 and TRBJ1-6; D remains unclear. In germline, CDR1 is SGHNT, CDR2 YYREEE (reference sequence). Trimming cost V 5 bases and J 8 bases, with 11 bases left between them. The CDR3 is 13 residues long. Here the CDR3 reads CASRRERDSPLHF. CDR3 nucleotides: TGTGCCAGCAGACGGGAGCGGGATTCACCCCTCCACTTT.

Of note for this clonotype: The germline gene is not matched at one end of the junction; a read error may be the cause. J is TRBJ2-6 and V is TRBV18; a weak D match, TRBD1 (5 bases). The germline gives CDR1 KGHSH, CDR2 LQKENI. The CDR3 extends over 17 amino acids. CDR3 DNA sequence: TGTGCCAGCTCACCACCAGGCGCCCACTCTGGGGCCTACGTCCTGACTTTC. Translating it yields CASSPPGAHSGAYVLTF.

This clonotype has a handful of counts. The chain uses TRBV27 and TRBJ1-2; maybe TRBD1 (6 bases). The V end lost 1 base, the J end lost 4 bases, and 16 bases lay between the germline ends. Germline CDR1 MNHEY, CDR2 SMNVEV (reference sequence). This CDR3 spans 16 amino acids. CDR3 sequence: CASSLFTDSAIYGYTF. The CDR3 nucleotides read TGTGCCAGCAGTTTATTCACGGACAGTGCCATCTATGGCTACACCTTC.

This rearrangement joins TRBV5-1 to TRBJ2-3; possible D gene TRBD2, 6 bases. The germline CDR1 and CDR2 sequences are SGHRS and YFSETQ. V shed 3 bases and J shed 0 bases, with 14 bases lying between them. The CDR3 extends over 16 amino acids. The CDR3 region is CASSSVLAQSTDTQYF. The CDR3 bases are TGCGCCAGCAGCTCCGTGCTAGCGCAAAGCACAGATACGCAGTATTTT. The full variable domain, its missing parts supplied by reference TRBV5-1 and TRBJ2-3, is KAGVTQTPRYLIKTRGQQVTLSCSPISGHRSVSWYQQTPGQGLQFLFEYFSETQRNKGNFPGRFSGRQFSNSRSEMNVSTLELGDSALYLCASSSVLAQSTDTQYFGPGTRLTVL.

Many counts were recorded for this clonotype. The chain recombines TRBV6-5 with TRBJ2-1; D is perhaps TRBD2 (5 bases). Germline CDR1 MNHEY, CDR2 SVGAGI. CDR3 length equals 15 residues. Between the trimmed V and J ends, which lost 6 bases and 2 bases, there was a span of 14 bases. This CDR3 is CASRPRTSTYNEQFF. DNA of the CDR3: TGTGCCAGCAGACCGAGAACTAGTACCTACAATGAGCAGTTCTTC.

The rearrangement links TRBV13 to TRBJ1-5; 7 positions agree with TRBD1. Trimming removed 2 bases from V and 4 bases from J; junction bases left unmatched: 2. Germline assignment: CDR1 PRHDT and CDR2 FYEKMQ (reference sequence). The CDR3 totals 14 residues. The CDR3, as DNA: TGTGCCAGCAGCTTAATCAGGGGGAATCAGCCCCAGCATTTT. It translates to CASSLIRGNQPQHF.

J is TRBJ1-1 and V is TRBV29-1; TRBD1 matches at 9 bases. Germline V CDR1 and CDR2: SQVTM, ANQGSEA. V lost 7 bases and J lost 7; bases outside the gene matches: 10. This CDR3 spans 13 amino acids. Here the CDR3 DNA reads TGCAGCGCCCCGGGACAGGGCGGCATTGAAGCTTTCTTT. It encodes CSAPGQGGIEAFF.

This clonotype was seen more than once but under ten times. This chain joins TRBV20-1 and TRBJ2-3; 11 bases align to TRBD2. CDR3 length: 14 residues. Germline assignment: CDR1 DFQATT and CDR2 SNEGSKA (reference sequence). V dropped 6 bases and J dropped 4; count of bases not matched to a gene: 6. The CDR3 DNA sequence: TGCAGTGCCAATCTAGCGGGGGGATCAGATACGCAGTATTTT. This sequence encodes CSANLAGGSDTQYF.

This clonotype was detected only a few times. The chain carries TRBV4-3 and TRBJ1-4; D remains unclear. The CDR3 consists of 16 residues. Looked up from germline, CDR1 is LGHNA and CDR2 is YSLEER. Deletions cut 0 bases from V and 0 bases from J, with 8 bases between. This CDR3 reads CASSQDRSATNEKLFF. CDR3 sequence (DNA): TGCGCCAGCAGCCAAGATCGGAGTGCAACTAATGAAAAACTGTTTTTT.

The chain recombines TRBV12-3 or TRBV12-4 with TRBJ2-5; the D is unclear. Trimming removed 3 bases from V and 5 bases from J, with 10 bases in between. This CDR3 has 13 residues. Here the CDR3 reads CASSFGSKETQYF. CDR3 nucleotide sequence: TGTGCCAGCAGTTTCGGTAGTAAGGAGACCCAGTACTTC.

This clonotype was counted between two and nine times. The chain uses TRBV10-3 and TRBJ2-6; TRBD1 might be the D (6 bases). CDR3 length: 18 amino acids. Trimming took 4 bases from V and 0 from J, leaving 16 bases between them. Germline V lookup: CDR1 ENHRY, CDR2 SYGVKD. The CDR3 loop reads CAISGGPTGSSGANVLTF. The CDR3 coding sequence is TGTGCCATCAGTGGGGGGCCGACAGGTAGCTCTGGGGCCAACGTCCTGACTTTC.